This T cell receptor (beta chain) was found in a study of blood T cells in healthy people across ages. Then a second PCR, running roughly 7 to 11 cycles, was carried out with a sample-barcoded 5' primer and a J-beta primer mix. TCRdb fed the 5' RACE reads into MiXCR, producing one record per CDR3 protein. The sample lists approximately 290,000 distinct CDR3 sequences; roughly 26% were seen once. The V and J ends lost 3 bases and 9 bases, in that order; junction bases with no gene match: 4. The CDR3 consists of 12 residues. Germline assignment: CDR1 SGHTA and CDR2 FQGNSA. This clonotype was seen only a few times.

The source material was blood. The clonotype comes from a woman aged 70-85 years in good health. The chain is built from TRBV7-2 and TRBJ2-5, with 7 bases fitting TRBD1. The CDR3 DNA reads TGTGCCAGCAGCTTGACCCAGGGGGCCCAGTACTTC. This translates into CASSLTQGAQYF. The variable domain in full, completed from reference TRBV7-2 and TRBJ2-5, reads GAGVSQSPSNKVTEKGKDVELRCDPISGHTALYWYRQSLGQGLEFLIYFQGNSAPDKSGLPSDRFSAERTGGSVSTLTIQRTQQEDSAVYLCASSLTQGAQYFGPGTRLLVL.